The present TCR beta chain was sequenced within a study of shared clonotypes between healthy human individuals. The CDR3 has 15 residues. The ends were cut back, 0 bases at V and 7 bases at J, with 13 bases in the middle. Per germline, CDR1 SGHDT and CDR2 YYEEEE. Some clones are missing from TCRdb's copy, which holds only in-frame ones; the method was immunoSEQ multiplex PCR. Of roughly 330,000 clones in the sample, approximately 74% were seen once. The V and J genes are TRBV5-6 and TRBJ1-4; possibly TRBD1 for D (6 bases). The clonotype comes from a man aged 25 to 40 in good health. The source material was memory CD4+ T cells sorted from blood. Noted subset: CD45RA-negative fraction. CDR3: CASSLGGGRFEKLFF. DNA for the CDR3: TGTGCCAGCAGCTTGGGCGGGGGGCGTTTTGAAAAACTGTTTTTT.